This entry describes one T cell receptor (beta chain). Its antigen is undetermined. This entry is derived from a study of vaccination effects on CD4 cells after COVID-19. TCRdb's copy holds only in-frame clones and misses some; the assay was immunoSEQ multiplex PCR. This repertoire shows some 31,000 clones, about three quarters found once; its top ten account for approximately 30%. ViraFEST used viral peptide pools to expand antigen-specific CD4+ T cells before sequencing. The culture ran for 10 days before CD4+ T cells were isolated. Vaccinees lacked prior SARS-CoV-2 infection and tested negative for nucleocapsid antibodies. The sample here was CD4+ T cells from PBMCs cultured with HCoV-OC43 spike peptides, taken before COVID-19 vaccination. As to subset: HCoV-OC43 spike overlapping peptide pool stimulation. This sequence originates from a human donor who received a COVID-19 vaccine.

CDR3 protein: CASSVFLYNEQFF. The CDR3 coding sequence is TGTGCCAGCAGTGTGTTTCTCTACAATGAGCAGTTCTTC. The V gene is TRBV2, the J gene TRBJ2-1; D call uncertain. The CDR3 loop spans 13 amino acids. The germline gives CDR1 SNHLY, CDR2 FYNNEI. Trimming removed 4 bases at V and 3 bases at J, with 7 bases between.